This T cell receptor beta chain originates from a study of T cells after yellow fever vaccination. Study as a whole: Fractions of limited cellularity were prepared by means of SMART-Seq v4 Ultra Low Input. Study-wide results and limits: Re-detected after boosting: most primary clones, around 97% of CD4 and 75% to 90% of CD8.

With 6 bases clipped from V and 1 base from J, the junction kept 8 bases outside the gene matches. Germline CDR1 and CDR2: ENHRY and SYGVKD. This CDR3 spans 16 amino acids. TCRdb re-called the 5' RACE reads with MiXCR, one entry per CDR3 protein. Of around 310,000 distinct CDR3 sequences detected, almost 4% appear once; the ten largest clones hold 20% to 25%. Remarks on this clonotype: The antigen is not known.

The receptor was isolated from a man in his late teens or twenties who received the YFV17D yellow fever vaccine. The rearrangement joins TRBV10-3 to TRBJ2-3; TRBD2 matches 9 bases. Here the sequenced sample was PBMCs, taken 5 days after the yellow fever booster vaccination. The DNA for the CDR3 is TGTGCCATCAGGGATAATAGCGGGGGACGCACAGATACGCAGTATTTT. Its protein is CAIRDNSGGRTDTQYF.